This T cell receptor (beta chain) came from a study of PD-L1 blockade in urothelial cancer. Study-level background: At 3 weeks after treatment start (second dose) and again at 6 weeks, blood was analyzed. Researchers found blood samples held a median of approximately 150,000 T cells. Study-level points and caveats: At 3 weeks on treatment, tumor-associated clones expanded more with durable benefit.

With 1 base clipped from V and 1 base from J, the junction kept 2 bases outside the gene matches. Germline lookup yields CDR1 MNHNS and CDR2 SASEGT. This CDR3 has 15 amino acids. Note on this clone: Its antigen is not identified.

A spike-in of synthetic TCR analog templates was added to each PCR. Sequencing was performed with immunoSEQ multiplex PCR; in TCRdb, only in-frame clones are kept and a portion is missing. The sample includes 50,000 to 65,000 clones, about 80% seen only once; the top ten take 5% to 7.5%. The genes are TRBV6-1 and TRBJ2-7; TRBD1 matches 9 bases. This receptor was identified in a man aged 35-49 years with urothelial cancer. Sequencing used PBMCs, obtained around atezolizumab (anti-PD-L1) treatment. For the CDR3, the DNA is TGTGCCAGCAGTGAAGAGGGACAGGGTTCCTACGAGCAGTACTTC. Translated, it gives CASSEEGQGSYEQYF.